This is a list of T cell receptor beta chains from one sample in a study of cytomegalovirus exposure and HLA in healthy donors. Some clones are missing from TCRdb's copy, which holds only in-frame ones; the method was immunoSEQ multiplex PCR. The profile covers 100,000 to 150,000 clones, with 10% to 13% appearing a single time and 4.5% to 5% taken by the ten largest. Sequenced input: PBMCs. These receptor sequences come from a woman aged 18-30 years in good health and CMV-seropositive. The CDR3 runs from the conserved cysteine through the conserved F or W. Fields, in order: V gene, J gene, clone size, CDR3 length, D gene, CDR3 protein, CDR3 DNA. A D gene is named only where the DNA matches it firmly. Rows give clone size only sometimes, using once, few, many, or a class for an expanded clone.

>TRBV11-3|TRBJ1-2|-|13|TRBD1
CASSHRDSYGYTF
TGTGCCAGCAGCCACCGGGACAGCTATGGCTACACCTTC
>TRBV10-3|TRBJ1-2|-|15|TRBD1
CAISDPGTGTNGYTF
TGTGCCATCAGTGACCCTGGGACAGGGACGAACGGCTACACCTTC
>TRBV19|TRBJ1-2|-|17|-
CASSDPASARKSYGYTF
TGTGCCAGTAGCGACCCAGCAAGCGCTCGTAAAAGTTATGGCTACACCTTC
>TRBV28|TRBJ2-7|-|14|-
CASSSPTSNYEQYF
TGTGCCAGCAGTTCCCCAACATCGAACTACGAGCAGTACTTC
>TRBV5-1|TRBJ1-3|-|15|-
CASSLDYSSGNTIYF
TGCGCCAGCAGCTTGGACTACTCATCTGGAAACACCATATATTTT
>TRBV18|TRBJ1-1|-|16|-
CASSPGSGGVNTEAFF
TGTGCCAGCTCACCGGGGTCAGGCGGGGTGAACACTGAAGCTTTCTTT
>TRBV6-1|TRBJ2-7|-|15|-
CASSGQAKYSYEQYF
TGTGCCAGCAGTGGACAGGCTAAGTATTCCTACGAGCAGTACTTC
>TRBV15|TRBJ1-1|few|13|-
CATSRVGDTEAFF
TGTGCCACCAGCAGAGTAGGGGACACTGAAGCTTTCTTT
>TRBV6-5|TRBJ1-1|few|11|-
CASSYFGDAFF
TGTGCCAGCAGTTATTTCGGAGACGCTTTCTTT
>TRBV10-2|TRBJ1-5|-|13|-
CASGANSNQPQHF
TGCGCCAGCGGGGCCAACAGCAATCAGCCCCAGCATTTT
>TRBV6-9|TRBJ2-1|few|14|TRBD2
CASSSGLAVNEQFF
TGTGCCAGCAGTTCTGGACTAGCGGTGAATGAGCAGTTCTTC
>TRBV5-4|TRBJ2-7|-|15|TRBD1
CASSSQPGQKYEQYF
TGTGCCAGCAGCTCCCAACCGGGACAGAAATACGAGCAGTACTTC
>TRBV4-1|TRBJ1-1|few|17|-
CASSPSRTKRMNTEAFF
TGCGCCAGCAGCCCCTCGCGAACCAAACGAATGAACACTGAAGCTTTCTTT
>TRBV5-4|TRBJ2-7|few|15|-
CASSLGAESPYEQYF
TGTGCCAGCAGCTTGGGGGCAGAAAGCCCTTACGAGCAGTACTTC
>TRBV18|TRBJ2-1|-|17|-
CASTARQQSSSYNEQFF
TGTGCCAGCACAGCAAGGCAACAGTCAAGCTCCTACAATGAGCAGTTCTTC
>TRBV30|TRBJ2-7|few|13|-
CACQPGVGYEQYF
TGTGCCTGCCAACCAGGGGTCGGCTACGAGCAGTACTTC
>TRBV7-9|TRBJ2-5|few|16|-
CASSSLTNADQETQYF
TGTGCCAGCAGCTCGCTCACAAATGCTGACCAAGAGACCCAGTACTTC
>TRBV4-1|TRBJ2-7|few|15|-
CASSQVPKGTYEQYF
TGCGCCAGCAGCCAAGTCCCGAAGGGGACCTACGAGCAGTACTTC